The present TCR beta chain was sequenced within a study of patients and donors after allogeneic stem cell transplantation (dated by TCRdb to the early 2020s). Library construction relied on RT-PCR. Instrument on record: NextSeq 550. TCRdb reprocessing: public reads trimmed at Q25 with fastp, clones called with MiXCR, in-frame beta chains kept. Merged by CDR3 protein, the rows form single entries marked with the most common genes and DNA. This sample is represented by about 31,000 distinct CDR3 sequences; over 6.5% of them were singletons. The ten largest account for about 32% of the sample. This clonotype turned up a few times. Its cognate antigen has yet to be identified. No much larger clone is present one base from it, and per-base qualities are unavailable. Sequencing was carried out using blood, either unsorted or a sorted T cell fraction (not recorded which). This clonotype was sampled from a human donor who was either an allogeneic HSCT recipient or a stem cell or donor lymphocyte infusion donor (not recorded which). It is not recorded whose cells these are; they may come from a transplant donor.

The sequence in DNA is TGTGCCAGCAGCTTACTAGCGGGAGGGCCCGGCGGGGAGCTGTTTTTT. Its amino acids are CASSLLAGGPGGELFF. This chain joins TRBV7-3 to TRBJ2-2; 12 nucleotides in the junction match TRBD2. The CDR3, cysteine through phenylalanine, is 16 amino acids long. Of the read, only the CDR3 DNA is kept; its 48 bases are in frame from base 1. V has 2 bases trimmed and J has 7 bases trimmed; junction bases matching no gene number 5. The CDR1 and CDR2 encoded by the germline V gene are SGHTA and FQGTGA.